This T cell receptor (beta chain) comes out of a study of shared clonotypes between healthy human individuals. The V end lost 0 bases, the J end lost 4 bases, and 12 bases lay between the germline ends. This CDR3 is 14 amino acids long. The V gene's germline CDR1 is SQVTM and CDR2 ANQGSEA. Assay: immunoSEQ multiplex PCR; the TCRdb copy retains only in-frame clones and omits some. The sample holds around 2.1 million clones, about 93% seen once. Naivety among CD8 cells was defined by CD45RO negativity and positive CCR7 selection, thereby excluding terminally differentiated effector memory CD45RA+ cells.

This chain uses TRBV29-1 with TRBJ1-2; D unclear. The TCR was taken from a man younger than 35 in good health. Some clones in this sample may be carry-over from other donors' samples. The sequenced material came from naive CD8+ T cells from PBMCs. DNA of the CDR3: TGCAGCGTTGAAGATGAAGGGTCCGGCTATGGCTACACCTTC. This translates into CSVEDEGSGYGYTF. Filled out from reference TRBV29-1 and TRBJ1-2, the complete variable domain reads SAVISQKPSRDICQRGTSLTIQCQVDSQVTMMFWYRQQPGQSLTLIATANQGSEATYESGFVIDKFPISRPNLTFSTLTVSNMSPEDSSIYLCSVEDEGSGYGYTFGSGTRLTVV.